Listed here are 30 T cell receptor beta chains from one sample, sequenced in a study of blood T cells in healthy people across ages. For the second PCR, which ran for roughly 7 to 11 cycles, a sample-barcoded 5' primer and a J-beta primer mix were used. Using its own MiXCR run on the 5' RACE reads, TCRdb lists one record per CDR3 protein. The top ten clones hold roughly 10% of a sample with some 890,000 distinct CDR3 sequences, almost 30% of them seen once. These same data were also listed under a study on T cells of mothers and their children.

The sample taken for sequencing was blood. The receptors were sampled from a woman in her 40s in good health.

This clonotype was observed once. The junction departs from the called germline gene at one end, perhaps through a read error. This sequence joins TRBV2 and TRBJ2-4, with TRBD1 identical over 7 bases. The J call is uncertain, as TRBJ2-5 better fits the DNA end. CDR1 and CDR2 from the germline V gene are SNHLY and FYNNEI. This CDR3 has 16 residues. In DNA, the CDR3 is TGTGTCAGCAACAACCGACAGGGTGGTCTCCAAGAGACCCAGTACTTC. Amino acid sequence: CVSNNRQGGLQETQYF.

The chain uses TRBV9 and TRBJ1-2; no clear D. Germline assignment: CDR1 SGDLS and CDR2 YYNGEE. V was shortened by 0 bases and J by 8 bases, with 14 bases between the two germline ends. This CDR3 contains 14 residues. CDR3 protein: CASSVEEARRGYTF. CDR3 in DNA: TGTGCCAGCAGCGTAGAAGAGGCCCGACGGGGCTACACCTTC. The whole variable domain, filled in from reference TRBV9 and TRBJ1-2, reads DSGVTQTPKHLITATGQRVTLRCSPRSGDLSVYWYQQSLDQGLQFLIQYYNGEERAKGNILERFSAQQFPDLHSELNLSSLELGDSALYFCASSVEEARRGYTFGSGTRLTVV.

This clonotype appeared a few times. The chain joins TRBV20-1 to TRBJ1-5; no firm D call. Trimming stripped 2 bases from V and 4 bases from J, with 15 bases between. CDR3 length: 15 residues. Germline CDR1 is DFQATT and CDR2 is SNEGSKA (reference sequence). CDR3 residues: CSARPGNQMNQPQHF. The CDR3 DNA follows: TGCAGTGCTAGACCCGGGAACCAGATGAATCAGCCCCAGCATTTT.

The sample holds many counts of this clonotype. The genes are TRBV7-2 and TRBJ1-5, with D perhaps TRBD1 (6 bases). Deletions cut 9 bases from V and 9 bases from J, with 21 bases between. The CDR3 totals 14 residues. Germline assignment: CDR1 SGHTA and CDR2 FQGNSA. The CDR3 sequence: CASGPRTASGPQHF. As DNA, the CDR3 is TGTGCCAGTGGACCGCGGACAGCTAGTGGGCCCCAGCATTTT.

The chain carries TRBV28 and TRBJ1-1; 7 bases map to TRBD1. The CDR3 has 15 residues. With 0 bases clipped from V and 2 bases from J, the junction kept 3 bases outside the gene matches. From germline, CDR1 is MDHEN and CDR2 SYDVKM. CDR3: CASSLWWDRNTEAFF. CDR3 DNA sequence: TGTGCCAGCAGTTTATGGTGGGACAGAAACACTGAAGCTTTCTTT.

Ten or more counts support this clonotype. The chain uses TRBV4-1 and TRBJ2-7, with 11 bases lining up with TRBD1. After removal of 4 bases from V and 4 bases from J, the junction contained 6 bases not matched to a gene. Germline V CDR1 and CDR2: MGHRA, YSYEKL. This CDR3 is built from 15 residues. CDR3 residues: CASSLGQGAKYEQYF. The CDR3, as DNA: TGCGCCAGCAGCCTCGGACAGGGGGCTAAATACGAGCAGTACTTC.

In its sample, this clonotype was seen many times. The chain has TRBV18 and TRBJ2-1, with 7 positions matching TRBD1. V was pared by 5 bases and J by 2 bases, with 3 bases of the junction left unmatched. The CDR3 loop spans 14 amino acids. Germline CDR1 is KGHSH and CDR2 is LQKENI. This CDR3 is CASSTGTAYNEQFF. Here the CDR3 DNA reads TGTGCCAGCTCAACCGGGACAGCCTACAATGAGCAGTTCTTC. The whole variable domain, filled in from reference TRBV18 and TRBJ2-1, reads NAGVMQNPRHLVRRRGQEARLRCSPMKGHSHVYWYRQLPEEGLKFMVYLQKENIIDESGMPKERFSAEFPKEGPSILRIQQVVRGDSAAYFCASSTGTAYNEQFFGPGTRLTVL.

The sample holds many counts of this clonotype. The V call is TRBV20-1, the J call TRBJ2-5; D gene uncertain. CDR3 length: 17 amino acids. Deletions cut 1 base from V and 6 bases from J, with 24 bases between. Germline loops: CDR1 DFQATT, CDR2 SNEGSKA (reference sequence). This chain's CDR3 is CSARGGGPGSSGQTQYF. The CDR3 DNA reads TGCAGTGCTAGAGGTGGTGGGCCAGGATCTTCCGGACAGACCCAGTACTTC.

DNA for the CDR3: TGTGCCAGTAATGCGGGGCGCGGGCAGCCCCAGCATTTT. Translated, it gives CASNAGRGQPQHF. This chain joins TRBV19 and TRBJ1-5; D is possibly TRBD1 (5 bases). The ends were cut back, 7 bases at V and 7 bases at J, with 14 bases in the middle. Germline-derived CDR1 and CDR2 are LNHDA and SQIVND (reference sequence). There are 13 residues in the CDR3.

The rearrangement links TRBV11-2 to TRBJ2-1; no firm D call. CDR1 is SGHAT, CDR2 FQNNGV, per germline. The CDR3 totals 14 residues. The V end was cut by 0 bases, the J end by 7 bases, with 10 bases between. CDR3 sequence (DNA): TGTGCCAGCAGCTTAGAACGATTTTGGAATGAGCAGTTCTTC. Protein: CASSLERFWNEQFF.

At least ten counts were recorded for this clonotype. J is TRBJ2-1 and V is TRBV29-1; 8 bases are a match to TRBD1. The CDR3 extends over 15 amino acids. The V gene's germline CDR1 is SQVTM and CDR2 ANQGSEA. With V trimmed by 2 bases and J by 0 bases, 3 bases remained unmatched. CDR3 protein: CSVEMGQASYNEQFF. The CDR3 coding sequence is TGCAGCGTTGAAATGGGACAGGCCTCCTACAATGAGCAGTTCTTC.

This clonotype was seen a single time. This sequence joins TRBV29-1 and TRBJ2-1; 8 bases match TRBD1. The V and J ends lost 6 bases and 5 bases, in that order; junction bases with no gene match: 6. The CDR3 is 13 amino acids. CDR1 and CDR2 (germline): SQVTM, ANQGSEA. The CDR3 coding sequence is TGCAGCGTGGCAGGGGGCGCCCACAATGAGCAGTTCTTC. Protein: CSVAGGAHNEQFF.

As DNA, the CDR3 is TGCAGCGTTGAAGGGGCGGGGTCCGGCTACGAGCAGTACTTC. Its translation is CSVEGAGSGYEQYF. The chain links TRBV29-1 to TRBJ2-7; a possible D gene is TRBD2 (6 bases). V was shortened by 1 base and J by 3 bases, with 13 bases between the two germline ends. This CDR3 region has 14 residues. Per germline, CDR1 SQVTM and CDR2 ANQGSEA.

This chain uses TRBV7-9 with TRBJ1-1, with D unresolved. Germline V lookup: CDR1 SEHNR, CDR2 FQNEAQ (reference sequence). V lost 4 bases, J lost 5 bases, and 14 bases lay in between. This CDR3 is 14 amino acids long. DNA of the CDR3: TGTGCCAGCAGCTCCTTTGAGGTGGAGACTGAAGCTTTCTTT. Protein product: CASSSFEVETEAFF.

This clonotype was recorded many times. The chain recombines TRBV20-1 with TRBJ2-7; 10 bases are a match to TRBD2. Per germline, CDR1 DFQATT and CDR2 SNEGSKA (reference sequence). CDR3 length: 13 amino acids. J was trimmed by 5 bases and V by 6 bases; bases with no gene match: 7. CDR3 residues: CSAPERGGHEQYF. In DNA form, the CDR3 reads TGCAGTGCCCCAGAGCGGGGGGGCCACGAGCAGTACTTC.

This clonotype has a count of ten or more. This rearrangement joins TRBV28 to TRBJ2-1, with 8 bases matching TRBD2. The CDR3 runs 14 residues. CDR1 is MDHEN and CDR2 is SYDVKM in the germline V gene. J gave up 7 bases and V 5 bases, and 7 bases lay outside the gene matches. The CDR3, as DNA: TGTGCCAGCAGTCTTGCGGCGGGGGGTAATGAGCAGTTCTTC. It specifies CASSLAAGGNEQFF. The full variable domain, with the rest looked up from reference TRBV28 and TRBJ2-1, is DVKVTQSSRYLVKRTGEKVFLECVQDMDHENMFWYRQDPGLGLRLIYFSYDVKMKEKGDIPEGYSVSREKKERFSLILESASTNQTSMYLCASSLAAGGNEQFFGPGTRLTVL.

The rearrangement joins TRBV5-1 to TRBJ2-5, with a tentative D call TRBD2 (5 bases). The CDR3 is made up of 15 amino acids. The V and J ends lost 3 bases and 4 bases respectively, with 16 bases between them. CDR1 is SGHRS, CDR2 YFSETQ, per germline. This CDR3 is CASSSTRMSPETQYF. CDR3 in DNA: TGCGCCAGCAGCTCTACTAGGATGTCCCCAGAGACCCAGTACTTC.

Many counts were recorded for this clonotype. The rearrangement uses TRBV18 and TRBJ1-4; D is unclear. Trimming took 5 bases from V and 3 from J, leaving 7 bases between them. CDR3 length equals 13 residues. Germline CDR1 KGHSH, CDR2 LQKENI. This CDR3 is CASSVEANEKLFF. The DNA for the CDR3 is TGTGCCAGCTCAGTAGAGGCTAATGAAAAACTGTTTTTT. The complete variable domain, with remaining parts taken from reference TRBV18 and TRBJ1-4, reads NAGVMQNPRHLVRRRGQEARLRCSPMKGHSHVYWYRQLPEEGLKFMVYLQKENIIDESGMPKERFSAEFPKEGPSILRIQQVVRGDSAAYFCASSVEANEKLFFGSGTQLSVL.

This clonotype was seen once. V gene TRBV7-2 combines with J gene TRBJ2-1; 9 nucleotides line up with TRBD2. The CDR3 spans 15 residues. The germline gives CDR1 SGHTA, CDR2 FQGNSA. V dropped 5 bases and J dropped 5; count of bases not matched to a gene: 7. The CDR3 DNA reads TGTGCCAGCAGCCCGGAGCGGGGGGTGAACAATGAGCAGTTCTTC. Protein product: CASSPERGVNNEQFF.

In its sample, this clonotype was seen many times. The chain employs TRBV4-1 and TRBJ2-5; 7 bases are a match to TRBD2. CDR1 and CDR2 (germline): MGHRA, YSYEKL. The CDR3 consists of 17 residues. V lost 1 base to trimming and J lost 2 bases; unmatched junction nucleotides: 10. CDR3 in DNA: TGCGCCAGCAGCCAAGTAGGGTGGGGACTATCGCAAGAGACCCAGTACTTC. Its protein product is CASSQVGWGLSQETQYF.

There are many counts of this clonotype. This chain connects TRBV5-1 to TRBJ2-7, with TRBD1 identical over 8 bases. This CDR3 region has 14 residues. The V gene's germline CDR1 is SGHRS and CDR2 YFSETQ. V shed 5 bases and J 3 bases; nucleotides not matched to a gene: 7. The DNA for the CDR3 is TGCGCCAGCAGACGCCGAGGACAGGGCTACGAGCAGTACTTC. It specifies CASRRRGQGYEQYF.

The V gene is TRBV20-1, the J gene TRBJ2-1; 11 nucleotides align to TRBD2. This CDR3 is built from 12 residues. Germline values: CDR1 DFQATT, CDR2 SNEGSKA (reference sequence). V lost 7 bases to trimming and J lost 9 bases; unmatched junction nucleotides: 5. The CDR3, as DNA: TGCAGTGTTAGCGGGGGGGCCCGTGAGCAGTTCTTC. Amino acids: CSVSGGAREQFF.

CDR3 region: CASSFEAIQETQYF. CDR3 nucleotides: TGTGCCAGCAGTTTTGAGGCGATCCAAGAGACCCAGTACTTC. J is TRBJ2-5 and V is TRBV28; D is ambiguous. Trimming took off 3 bases at V and 1 base at J, with 9 bases between the two ends. The CDR3 covers 14 residues. CDR1 is MDHEN and CDR2 is SYDVKM in the germline V gene. The variable domain in full, completed from reference TRBV28 and TRBJ2-5, reads DVKVTQSSRYLVKRTGEKVFLECVQDMDHENMFWYRQDPGLGLRLIYFSYDVKMKEKGDIPEGYSVSREKKERFSLILESASTNQTSMYLCASSFEAIQETQYFGPGTRLLVL.

This clonotype was recorded many times. J is TRBJ2-5 and V is TRBV2, with D possibly being TRBD1 (7 bases). The germline gives CDR1 SNHLY, CDR2 FYNNEI. The CDR3 is made up of 14 amino acids. Trimming took off 8 bases at V and 5 bases at J, with 18 bases between the two ends. CDR3 sequence (DNA): TGTGCCAGCTGTGGACAGGCACGGGGGGAGACCCAGTACTTC. The encoded protein is CASCGQARGETQYF.

This chain uses TRBV12-3 or TRBV12-4 with TRBJ2-3, with TRBD1 matching over 7 bases. CDR3 length: 15 amino acids. V dropped 5 bases and J dropped 6; count of bases not matched to a gene: 11. In nucleotides, the CDR3 is TGTGCCAGCAGTGTGGGGGACAGACTCACCGATACGCAGTATTTT. Its translation: CASSVGDRLTDTQYF.

Notes on this clonotype: A much bigger clone sits one base away, suggesting this may be a read error. V and J are TRBV3-1 and TRBJ2-1; 8 bases are shared with TRBD2. The J call may be mistaken, given a closer DNA end match to TRBJ2-7. In germline, CDR1 is LGHDT, CDR2 YNNKEL (reference sequence). The CDR3 spans 17 residues. Here the CDR3 reads CASSQATLREAYNEQYF. The CDR3, as DNA: TGTGCCAGCAGCCAAGCAACCTTGCGGGAGGCTTACAATGAGCAGTACTTC.

This clonotype was counted between two and nine times. The chain joins TRBV7-9 to TRBJ2-1; D tentatively fits TRBD1 or TRBD2 (5 bases each). The V gene's germline CDR1 is SEHNR and CDR2 FQNEAQ (reference sequence). The CDR3 loop spans 14 amino acids. The germline V and J ends were trimmed by 6 bases and 5 bases, with 14 bases remaining between them. CDR3 coding DNA: TGTGCCAGCAGGGGCCTACGAGGGGACAATGAGCAGTTCTTC. Protein product: CASRGLRGDNEQFF.

This chain connects TRBV7-2 to TRBJ2-4, with 10 bases matching TRBD2. Unmatched junction bases numbered 11, after V lost 2 bases and J lost 4 bases. This CDR3 spans 18 amino acids. CDR1 SGHTA and CDR2 FQGNSA come from the germline V gene. CDR3 in amino acids: CASSLRGLGSGGKNIQYF. CDR3 coding DNA: TGTGCCAGCAGCTTACGAGGATTGGGTAGCGGGGGGAAAAACATTCAGTACTTC.

The genes are TRBV30 and TRBJ1-1; 7 positions match TRBD1. The CDR3 runs 14 residues. CDR1 is GTSNPN, CDR2 SVGIG, per germline (reference sequence). The V and J ends lost 3 bases and 2 bases, in that order; junction bases with no gene match: 6. For the CDR3, the DNA is TGTGCCTGGAGAACAGGGGTGCGAAACACTGAAGCTTTCTTT. This codes for CAWRTGVRNTEAFF.

This clonotype was counted between two and nine times. The chain combines TRBV7-2 with TRBJ2-3, with D maybe TRBD1 (5 bases). Trimming left V 6 bases short and J 6 bases short, with 22 bases between. CDR3 length: 16 amino acids. Germline-derived CDR1 and CDR2 are SGHTA and FQGNSA. In DNA, the CDR3 is TGTGCCAGCAGAAGGCAGGGCTCCACGCCCCTCGATACGCAGTATTTT. Protein: CASRRQGSTPLDTQYF.